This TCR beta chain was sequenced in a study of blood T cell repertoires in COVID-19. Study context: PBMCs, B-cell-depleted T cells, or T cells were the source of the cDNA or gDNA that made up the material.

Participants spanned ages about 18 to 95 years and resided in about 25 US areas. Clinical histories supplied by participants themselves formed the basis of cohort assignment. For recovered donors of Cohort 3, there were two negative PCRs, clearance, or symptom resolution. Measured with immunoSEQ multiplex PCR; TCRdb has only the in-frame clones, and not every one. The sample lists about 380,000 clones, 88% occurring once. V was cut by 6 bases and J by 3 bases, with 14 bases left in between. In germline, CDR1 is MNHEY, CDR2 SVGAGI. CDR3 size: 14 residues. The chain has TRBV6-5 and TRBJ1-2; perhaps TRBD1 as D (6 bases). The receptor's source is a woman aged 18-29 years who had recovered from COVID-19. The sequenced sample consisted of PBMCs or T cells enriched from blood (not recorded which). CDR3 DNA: TGTGCCAGCAGCTCCACAGGGCTAGACTATGGCTACACCTTC. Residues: CASSSTGLDYGYTF.